The rows below give T cell receptor beta chains drawn from one sample of a study. TCRdb reanalysed the RT-PCR reads using MiXCR and keeps one entry per CDR3 protein. The sample holds hundreds of thousands of distinct CDR3 sequences; over 12% are singletons and the top ten take about 3.6%. Sequenced input: memory CD4+ T cells from blood. These receptors were taken from a female donor in good health, serving as a healthy control. Each CDR3 is given without its conserved first and last residue. The order of the fields is V gene, J gene, CDR3 protein.

TRBV29-1	TRBJ1-1	SVESEWGTEAF
TRBV4-3	TRBJ2-3	ASSQEPSGSGSDTQY
TRBV12-3/TRBV12-4	TRBJ2-3	ASTRTGTDTQY
TRBV7-9	TRBJ1-4	ASSLGGEREKLF
TRBV27	TRBJ1-4	ASSLIRGEGEEKLF
TRBV20-1	TRBJ1-2	SAEKSGLDYGYT
TRBV29-1	TRBJ2-1	SVADRGRSYNEQF
TRBV10-3	TRBJ1-4	AISEGQGNTEKLF
TRBV5-1	TRBJ2-2	ASSLSVGTNTGELF
TRBV7-6	TRBJ1-4	ASSPTGTGSYEKLF
TRBV6-2/TRBV6-3	TRBJ1-2	ASTNRAGDGYT
TRBV20-1	TRBJ2-7	SARGAPSYEQY
TRBV6-1	TRBJ2-1	ASAMTGDNEQF
TRBV7-6	TRBJ2-5	ASSLPGTQTQY
TRBV5-1	TRBJ2-1	ASRKTGTSGYNEQF
TRBV18	TRBJ2-7	ASSGQRTDYEQY
TRBV12-3/TRBV12-4	TRBJ2-5	ASSLKETQY
TRBV18	TRBJ2-7	ASSLHPEILLHEQY
TRBV20-1	TRBJ1-4	SARDPRTGGAEKLF
TRBV20-1	TRBJ2-7	SAMRGSGSSYEQY
TRBV6-5	TRBJ1-1	ASTPPGTHTEAF
TRBV5-8	TRBJ1-1	ASSVGREAF
TRBV27	TRBJ2-1	ASSLYQGGSVNEQF
TRBV20-1	TRBJ2-5	SARDHRQETQY
TRBV20-1	TRBJ2-5	SAQRPYVGDQY
TRBV6-1	TRBJ2-3	ASSEAPGQGGTDTQY
TRBV11-1	TRBJ2-5	ASSLFPPGTDQETQY
TRBV29-1	TRBJ2-1	SLLLSGSRPYNEQF
TRBV20-1	TRBJ2-2	SARYNGPTGELF
TRBV12-3/TRBV12-4	TRBJ2-7	ASHPSGRPPDEQY
TRBV7-2	TRBJ1-4	ASSIQGMGNEKLF
TRBV5-1	TRBJ2-3	ASSSHGLDGTLYLRTDTQY
TRBV30	TRBJ1-4	AWNRGSEKLF
TRBV10-3	TRBJ2-1	AISEMGGSYNEQF
TRBV4-3	TRBJ1-2	ASRAVVGPYGYT
TRBV4-3	TRBJ2-7	TSSQNRGMSYEQY
TRBV12-3/TRBV12-4	TRBJ2-6	ASSPGQGASFSGANVLT
TRBV20-1	TRBJ2-5	SARDGASGGETQY
TRBV5-1	TRBJ1-5	ASSLVPNQPQH
TRBV28	TRBJ2-7	ASSPDRVRLQQY
TRBV6-4	TRBJ2-3	ATRRSPFGESTDTQY
TRBV20-1	TRBJ1-4	SARSVKGSEKLF
TRBV29-1	TRBJ1-1	SVNRDGKAF
TRBV6-2/TRBV6-3	TRBJ2-5	ASSPHSGGRQETQY
TRBV6-6	TRBJ2-3	ASSYSSASTDTQY
TRBV28	TRBJ1-1	ASSPGTRLNTEAF
TRBV10-3	TRBJ1-2	AISYEGQTYGYT
TRBV7-8	TRBJ1-5	ASSTTDSSNQPQH
TRBV12-5	TRBJ2-2	ASGLVQGTGELF
TRBV20-1	TRBJ2-5	SARDWSLQETQY
TRBV7-2	TRBJ2-1	ASSLTRGADNEQF
TRBV5-1	TRBJ2-7	ASSLNVVGQGGEQY